The rows below give T cell receptor beta chains drawn from one sample of a study of blood T cell repertoires in COVID-19. Method: immunoSEQ multiplex PCR; TCRdb's copy keeps in-frame clones and lacks some. This sample has about 270,000 clones, with about nine tenths found just once. Sequences were obtained from PBMCs or T cells enriched from blood (not recorded which). These receptors were taken from a woman aged 50 to 60 who had recovered from COVID-19. Each CDR3 is given with its conserved first and last residue. The D gene is left open where the match is weak. Part of the rows lack a size; the others show once, few, many or a class for expanded clones.

v_call,d_call,j_call,clone_size,cdr3_nt,cdr3_aa
TRBV28,TRBD1,TRBJ1-2,NA,TGTGCCAGCAGTCTTACAGGGGGAGGTGGCTACACCTTC,CASSLTGGGGYTF
TRBV9,NA,TRBJ2-1,NA,TGTGCCAGCAGCGTCGGGATATCCGGCGGCAATGAGCAGTTCTTC,CASSVGISGGNEQFF
TRBV2,NA,TRBJ1-5,NA,TGTGCCAGCAGTGATATGGCTTTCCCTCAGCCCCAGCATTTT,CASSDMAFPQPQHF
TRBV29-1,TRBD2,TRBJ2-7,NA,TGCAGCGGTGGTAGCGGGTTCGGCTACGAGCAGTACTTC,CSGGSGFGYEQYF
TRBV7-2,NA,TRBJ1-3,NA,TGTGCCAGCAGCTTAGCCAGGGAGGTGTATGGAAACACCATATATTTT,CASSLAREVYGNTIYF
TRBV7-9,NA,TRBJ1-5,NA,TGTGCCAGCAGCCCCGTCGGATTCCAGGGGCCCCAGCATTTT,CASSPVGFQGPQHF
TRBV19,TRBD1,TRBJ1-2,NA,TGTGCCAGCCGGGACAGATCGAACTATGGCTACACCTTC,CASRDRSNYGYTF
TRBV7-9,TRBD1,TRBJ1-2,NA,TGTGCCAGCAGCCTAAGGGGGTCCCGGGACAGTTCTGATGGCTACACCTTC,CASSLRGSRDSSDGYTF
TRBV15,NA,TRBJ2-7,NA,TGTGCCACCGCACGACCTAGCGTCGCCTACGAGCAGTACTTC,CATARPSVAYEQYF
TRBV3-1/TRBV3-2,TRBD2,TRBJ2-7,NA,TGTGCCAGCAGCCAAAGTTCTAGCGGGCGTACCTACGAGCAGTACTTC,CASSQSSSGRTYEQYF
TRBV2,NA,TRBJ2-3,NA,TGTGCCAGCAGTGAAGTAGCTGGTACGCAGTATTTT,CASSEVAGTQYF
TRBV28,NA,TRBJ2-1,NA,TGTGCCAGCACCTACGGGACTCACAGATACAATGAGCAGTTCTTC,CASTYGTHRYNEQFF
TRBV7-2,NA,TRBJ2-7,NA,TGTGCCAGCAGCTCACCCGCCACTCGCTACGAGCAGTACTTC,CASSSPATRYEQYF
TRBV30,TRBD1,TRBJ2-7,NA,TGTGCCTGGAGTATTCGGACAGGGTCTTCCGAGCAGTACTTC,CAWSIRTGSSEQYF
TRBV14,NA,TRBJ2-1,NA,TGTGCCAGCAGCCAAGATTACGGGGATGAGCAGTTCTTC,CASSQDYGDEQFF
TRBV30,TRBD1,TRBJ1-1,once,TGTGCCTGGAGTAGCCAGGGGGTCTCTGAAGCTTTCTTT,CAWSSQGVSEAFF
TRBV7-9,NA,TRBJ2-2,NA,TGTGCCAGCAGCCCCCTGGGGCAGGGAATCACCGGGGAGCTGTTTTTT,CASSPLGQGITGELFF
TRBV28,NA,TRBJ1-5,NA,TGTGTCACGGGGTATAGCAATCAGCCCCAGCATTTT,CVTGYSNQPQHF
TRBV28,TRBD1,TRBJ1-1,NA,TGTGCCAGCAAGTCAGGGGGCGCGAGATTATCTGAAGCTTTCTTT,CASKSGGARLSEAFF
TRBV14,NA,TRBJ2-3,NA,TGTGCCTCCAACACCCAAACAACAGATACGCAGTATTTT,CASNTQTTDTQYF
TRBV19,NA,TRBJ2-1,NA,TGTGCCAGTAGTATTCTTCCAGAAGCCTACAATGAGCAGTTCTTC,CASSILPEAYNEQFF
TRBV28,TRBD1,TRBJ2-1,once,TGTGCCAGCAGTTCGCTGAACGACCGACAGGGGTCTCAGTTCTTC,CASSSLNDRQGSQFF
TRBV6-4,NA,TRBJ2-7,few,TGTGCCAGCAGTCCTACAGGGAACTCCTACGAGCAGTACTTC,CASSPTGNSYEQYF
TRBV5-5,NA,TRBJ1-1,NA,TGTGCCAGCAGCTTGGCCACGTGGAGGATAAGTAAGAACACTGAAGCTTTCTTT,CASSLATWRISKNTEAFF
TRBV10-1,NA,TRBJ2-5,NA,TGCGCCAGGGGGGGGACACAAGAGACCCAGTACTTC,CARGGTQETQYF
TRBV30,TRBD1,TRBJ1-5,NA,TGTGCCTGGAGCAGGGGGTATGGCAATCAGCCCCAGCATTTT,CAWSRGYGNQPQHF
TRBV6-6,NA,TRBJ2-1,NA,TGTGCCAGCAGTTACTCGCAGGGGAGAGGCGATGAGCAGTTCTTC,CASSYSQGRGDEQFF
TRBV2,NA,TRBJ1-1,once,TGTGCCAGCAGTGAAGGGGACTCGAACACTGAAGCTTTCTTT,CASSEGDSNTEAFF
TRBV6-6,NA,TRBJ1-5,NA,TGTGCCAGCAGTTACGATTCTGGGGCGTTTGAGCCCCAGCATTTT,CASSYDSGAFEPQHF
TRBV5-4,TRBD2,TRBJ2-5,once,TGTGCCAGCAGCCTTGGACTAGCGGGATCACAAGAGACCCAGTACTTC,CASSLGLAGSQETQYF
TRBV2,TRBD1,TRBJ1-6,once,TGTGCCAGCAGTGAAGCAATGGGACAGATACTCCTATCCCATTCACCCCTCCACTTT,CASSEAMGQILLSHSPLHF
TRBV11-2,NA,TRBJ2-4,NA,TGTGCCAGCAGCTTAGTTAGGGGCAAAAACATTCAGTACTTC,CASSLVRGKNIQYF